This TCR beta chain was retrieved from a study of persistence of HIV-infected CD4 T cells. Cells were stimulated with CMV-infected fibroblast lysates at approximately 10 ug/mL. Sorted nonresponding memory CD4+ T cells were CD40L-negative, CD69-negative, CD45RO-high. Trimming cost V 1 base and J 4 bases, with 14 bases left between them. CDR3 length equals 15 residues. Germline V lookup: CDR1 GTSNPN, CDR2 SVGIG (reference sequence). Note on this clone: The antigen remains undetermined.

This was the immunoSEQ version 4 assay in survey mode. Only in-frame clones appear in the TCRdb table, and some are missing; sequencing was by immunoSEQ multiplex PCR. This sample has tens of thousands of clones; approximately 82% occur once, and the top ten carry roughly 4.5%. This TCR was sampled from an adult man with HIV who was CMV-seropositive. J is TRBJ1-3 and V is TRBV30; no definite D call. Sequences were derived from CD4+ T cells sorted from PBMCs after approximately 20-hour stimulation, sampled from a patient who received antiretroviral therapy. The CDR3 protein is CAWSAAIRAGNTIYF. The CDR3 bases are TGTGCCTGGAGTGCAGCGATAAGGGCAGGAAACACCATATATTTT.